Included here is one T cell receptor (beta chain) sequence, with context. The antigen it recognizes is unknown. No quality values exist for individual bases; no much larger clone is one base distant. The sample originates from a study of T cell responses to AZD1222 COVID-19 vaccine (dated by TCRdb to the early 2020s). With regard to the full study: A total of approximately 240 trial participants underwent TCR sequencing, of whom nearly 210 received two doses of AZD1222 and about 25 received two doses of the MenACWY control vaccine. Trial participants were enrolled by age into subgroups of 18-55, 56-69 and 70-plus years, and approximately 150, 30 and 60 TCR-sequenced participants, respectively, were included in these subgroups.

CDR1 and CDR2 (SEHNR, FQNEAQ) derive from the germline V gene (reference sequence). V is cut by 3 bases and J by 5 bases, and the space between the germline ends is 10 bases. From the cysteine up to the phenylalanine, the CDR3 has a length of 14 residues. The entry retains the CDR3 DNA only, 42 bases that are in frame from base 1. Overall study outcomes, separate from this receptor: CD4 TCRs associated with the vaccine covered the entire spike protein, and the dominant responses were in regions 160-218 and 743-854. Because no day 14 peak-response samples were available, repertoires were characterized only after the peak T cell response. In the small 56-69-year group, the increase in depth fell short of significance, most likely because of low power. Most participants were white British and females outnumbered males, and the authors suggested that clonal diversity may have been underestimated. Reportedly, almost half of the unique spike-specific TCRs recognized epitopes lying outside the regions that are mutated in the B.1.351 and B.1.1.7 variants. Spike-specific TCR breadth and depth rose significantly after two AZD1222 doses compared with day 0 and with MenACWY recipients. Conclusions about previously exposed vaccinees are limited because only 5 or 6 AZD1222 recipients were SARS-CoV-2 seropositive at baseline.

The CDR3 regions of human TCRbeta chains were analyzed by immunosequencing. As for how the authors treated the data: Repertoire TCRs were checked for matches against a reference library of SARS-CoV-2-specific TCRs that had been generated using the MIRA antigen-specificity platform. Breadth meant the fraction of unique TCRs that were SARS-CoV-2-associated, whereas depth meant the fraction of total T cells that were SARS-CoV-2-associated. Using the MIRA data, each spike-specific TCR was mapped to the spike region that the TCR reacts to and placed in a CD4 or CD8 class. Log10-transformed breadth and depth values were compared by one-way ANOVA with Sidak's multiple comparisons tests. TCRdb provides this immuneACCESS table in a form limited to in-frame rearrangements. Some clones are lacking; in checked studies, under half of them reflect an unresolved V gene, and why the rest are absent is not known. The V and J calls and the clone size are those of that table, but D and trimming were determined from the DNA. This sample is represented by 95,000 to 120,000 clones; roughly 90% of them were singletons. The top ten clones comprise over 3% of the sample.

The meaning of the sample's time point label: baseline before first vaccination. Taken with the paper, the label for treatment or condition translates to: meningococcal conjugate vaccine given as trial control. Samples from vaccinated people were obtained from the UK trials COV001 and COV002, which included a single-blind randomized controlled phase 2/3 trial of AZD1222 (ChAdOx1 nCoV-19) in healthy adults. Trial participant PBMC samples were collected at day 0 and day 28 after the second dose for TCRbeta chain sequencing. The chain uses TRBV7-9 and TRBJ2-2; TRBD1 could be the D gene, as 6 bases match. This clonotype originated in an adult in good health. The sequenced sample was peripheral blood, obtained on day 0 of MenACWY control vaccination. This receptor carries the CDR3 CASSFRQGTGELFF. The DNA is TGTGCCAGCAGCTTTAGGCAGGGGACCGGGGAGCTGTTTTTT. The full variable domain, completed from the reference TRBV7-9 and TRBJ2-2 proteins outside the CDR3, reads DTGVSQNPRHKITKRGQNVTFRCDPISEHNRLYWYRQTLGQGPEFLTYFQNEAQLEKSRLLSDRFSAERPKGSFSTLEIQRTEQGDSAMYLCASSFRQGTGELFFGEGSRLTVL.